This TCR beta chain was identified during a study of blood T cell repertoires in COVID-19. Background on the study: T cells, B-cell-depleted T cells, or PBMCs provided the cDNA or gDNA that served as material.

Those enrolled in Seattle joined during active infection and were followed longitudinally afterward. CDR1 SGHTA and CDR2 FQGTGA come from the germline V gene. The J segment lost 4 bases and the V segment lost 1 base, leaving 7 bases of the junction unmatched. The CDR3 covers 16 residues. Clones were sequenced by immunoSEQ multiplex PCR, and TCRdb holds only the in-frame ones, with some missing. Of roughly 52,000 clones in the sample, approximately 86% were seen once. The sample consisted of peripheral blood. V usage is TRBV7-3 and J usage is TRBJ2-5, with 9 positions matching TRBD2. This clonotype was sampled from a middle-aged man with COVID-19, enrolled during active disease. The CDR3, as DNA: TGTGCCAGCAGCTTAAGGGTAGCGGGAGCGCGAGAGACCCAGTACTTC. Translation gives CASSLRVAGARETQYF.